In this sample, the clone carrying this TCR beta chain turned up many times. The antigen is undetermined. Compared with germline, one end of the junction differs, possibly owing to a read error. The data originate from a study of T cells in Graves' hyperthyroidism and ophthalmopathy. Regarding the study as a whole: Blood also showed most of the thyroid clonotypes that were expanded above 0.001.

Template material for amplifying TCR beta CDR3 regions consisted of RNA transcripts. Using the HTBI primer set, a first-round RT-PCR was run on the TCR CDR3. MiXCR was run by TCRdb on the multiplex PCR reads, yielding one entry per CDR3 protein. The sample has fewer than 550,000 distinct CDR3 sequences, around a quarter seen once. The CDR3 covers 14 residues. Germline V gives CDR1 MNHEY, CDR2 SVGEGT. The rearrangement joins TRBV6-2 or TRBV6-3 to TRBJ1-2, with 8 bases fitting TRBD1. The sample consisted of blood. The sequence derives from a woman in her thirties with Graves' ophthalmopathy. CDR3 in amino acids: CASRWTGTGNLYLF. The CDR3 coding sequence is TGTGCCAGCAGGTGGACCGGGACAGGCAATCTCTACCTCTTC.